This T cell receptor beta chain was identified during a study of a mutant IDH1 vaccine in newly diagnosed glioma (dated by TCRdb to the early 2020s). About the study as a whole: Vaccination began 4-6 weeks after radiotherapy alone, or alongside temozolomide cycles in the chemotherapy-containing groups. For exploratory analyses, longitudinal TCRB deep sequencing was carried out in around 24 treated patients wherever samples were available. The week-35 safety follow-up took place at visit V12, and the week-47 end of study took place at visit V13. Of the approximately 30 treated patients, 62.5% were male and approximately 38% were female, and a mean age of roughly 37 years was recorded. Peripheral blood was drawn at six visits: V03 (baseline), V05, V07, V10, V12 and V13. Prior to enrollment, patients had been given standard therapy consisting of radiotherapy alone, temozolomide alone, or radiochemotherapy with temozolomide, with the combination given to most patients.

Libraries came from the immunoSEQ multiplex PCR assay. Following the manufacturer's protocol, the hsTCRB Kit was used to amplify rearranged TCR beta chain sequences. TCRB libraries were sequenced on an Illumina MiSeq. The study's processing was this. The kit vendor's proprietary platform handled demultiplexing, trimming and gene mapping. TCRdb limited this immuneACCESS table to in-frame rearrangements with V and J called. A share of clones is missing; checked studies link under half to unresolved V genes, and the rest is unexplained. That table gives V, J and clone size, and the DNA gave D and trimming. For this sample the table gives some 29,000 clones, of which almost 80% were detected only once. The ten largest clonotypes hold about 9.3% of the sample. V sheds 3 bases and J sheds 6 bases, leaving 12 bases between their ends. Measured from the cysteine to the phenylalanine, the CDR3 is 14 residues long. The retained sequence is limited to the CDR3, 42 bases, with the frame set at the first base. CDR1 and CDR2 are read off the germline V gene as SGDLS and YYNGEE.

The paper as a whole reports these results and caveats: Selection of PBMC samples for TCRB deep sequencing was based on availability. Immune responses induced by the vaccine were seen in approximately 92% of patients across multiple MHC alleles. Changes in the top peripheral T cell clonotypes picked up by TCRB sequencing did not appear to be linked to pseudoprogression. According to the authors, sample limitations meant that analyses of patient blood samples could not be reproduced.

Reading the label with the study, this specimen's time point is: week 35, safety follow-up. Each vaccine dose, consisting of 300 ug of a 20-mer mutant IDH1 peptide in Montanide, was administered subcutaneously with topical imiquimod. Across visits V03 through V10, patients got a total of eight vaccinations, given in weeks 1, 3, 5, 7, 11, 15, 19 and 23. The donors had newly diagnosed IDH1-mutant astrocytomas of WHO grade 3 or 4 that showed loss of nuclear ATRX. The samples were drawn from NOA16, a multicentre, single-arm, open-label phase I trial in Germany that tested a mutant IDH1 peptide vaccine in humans for the first time. The DNeasy Blood and Tissue Kit was used to extract genomic DNA from EDTA blood for TCRB sequencing. Note on this clone: The target of this receptor is not known. One base away there is no much larger clone; base qualities are not given.

The clonotype was recovered from a woman aged 30 to 39 with glioma. Some clones in this sample may be carry-over from other donors' samples. The material was PBMCs, obtained from a glioma patient whose treatment included an IDH1 peptide vaccine. The sequence joins TRBV9 to TRBJ2-2; TRBD1 is possibly the D segment (7 matching bases). This receptor has the CDR3 CASSAPRGAGELFF. The sequence in DNA is TGTGCCAGCAGCGCCCCCAGGGGGGCCGGGGAGCTGTTTTTT.